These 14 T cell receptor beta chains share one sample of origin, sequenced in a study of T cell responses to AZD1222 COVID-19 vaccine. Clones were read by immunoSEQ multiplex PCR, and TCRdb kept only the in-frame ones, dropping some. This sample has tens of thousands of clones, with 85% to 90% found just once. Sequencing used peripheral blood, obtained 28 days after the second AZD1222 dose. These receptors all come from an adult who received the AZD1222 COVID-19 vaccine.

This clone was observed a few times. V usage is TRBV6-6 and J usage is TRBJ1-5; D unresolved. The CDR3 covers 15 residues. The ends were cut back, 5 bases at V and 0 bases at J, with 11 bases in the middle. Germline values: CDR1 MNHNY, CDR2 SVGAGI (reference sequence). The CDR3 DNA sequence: TGTGCCAGCAGTACGCAGGACGGTAGCAATCAGCCCCAGCATTTT. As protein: CASSTQDGSNQPQHF.

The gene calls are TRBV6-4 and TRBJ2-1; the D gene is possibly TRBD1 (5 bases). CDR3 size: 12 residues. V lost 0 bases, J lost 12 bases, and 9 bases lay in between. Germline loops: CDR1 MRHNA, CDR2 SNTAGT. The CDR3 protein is CASSDSGLLQFF. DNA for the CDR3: TGTGCCAGCAGTGACTCGGGGCTACTGCAGTTCTTC.

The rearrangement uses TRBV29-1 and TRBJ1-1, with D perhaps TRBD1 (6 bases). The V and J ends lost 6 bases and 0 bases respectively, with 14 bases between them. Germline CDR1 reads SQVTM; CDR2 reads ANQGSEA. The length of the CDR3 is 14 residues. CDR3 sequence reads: CSVLWDILNTEAFF. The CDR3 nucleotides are TGCAGCGTGTTATGGGACATCCTGAACACTGAAGCTTTCTTT.

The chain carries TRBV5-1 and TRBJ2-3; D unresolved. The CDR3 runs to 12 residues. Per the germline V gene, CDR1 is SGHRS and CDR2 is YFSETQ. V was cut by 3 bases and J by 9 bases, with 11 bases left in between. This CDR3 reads CASSSDLGTQYF. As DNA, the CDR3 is TGCGCCAGCAGCTCGGATTTAGGAACGCAGTATTTT.

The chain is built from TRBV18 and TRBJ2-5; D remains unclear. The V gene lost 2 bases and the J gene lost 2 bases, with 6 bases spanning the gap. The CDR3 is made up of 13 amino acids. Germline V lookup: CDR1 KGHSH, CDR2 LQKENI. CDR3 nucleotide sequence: TGTGCCAGCTCACCAACGATTCAAGAGACCCAGTACTTC. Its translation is CASSPTIQETQYF.

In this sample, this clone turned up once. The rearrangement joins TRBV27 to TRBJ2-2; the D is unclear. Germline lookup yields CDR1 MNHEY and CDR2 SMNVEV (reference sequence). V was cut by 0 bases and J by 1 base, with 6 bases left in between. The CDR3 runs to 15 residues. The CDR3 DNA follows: TGTGCCAGCAGTTTATCGGCCTTGAACACCGGGGAGCTGTTTTTT. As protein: CASSLSALNTGELFF.

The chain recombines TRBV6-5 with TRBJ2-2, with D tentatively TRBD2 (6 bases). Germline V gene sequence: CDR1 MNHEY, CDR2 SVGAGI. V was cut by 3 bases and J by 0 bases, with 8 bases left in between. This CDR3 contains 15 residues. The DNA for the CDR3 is TGTGCCAGCAGTTATAAGCGGGCGAACACCGGGGAGCTGTTTTTT. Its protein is CASSYKRANTGELFF.

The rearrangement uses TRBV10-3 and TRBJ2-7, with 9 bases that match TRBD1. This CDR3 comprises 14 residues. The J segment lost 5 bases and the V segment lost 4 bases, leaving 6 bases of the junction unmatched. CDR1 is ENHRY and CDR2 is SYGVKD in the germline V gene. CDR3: CAISGGTGLHEQYF. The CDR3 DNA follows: TGTGCCATCAGTGGGGGGACAGGGCTGCACGAGCAGTACTTC.

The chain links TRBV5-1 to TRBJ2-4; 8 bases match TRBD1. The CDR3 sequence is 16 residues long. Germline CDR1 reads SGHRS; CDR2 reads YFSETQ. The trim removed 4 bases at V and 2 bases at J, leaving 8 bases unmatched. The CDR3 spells CASSQRQGTTKNIQYF. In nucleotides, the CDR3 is TGCGCCAGCAGCCAAAGACAGGGGACGACCAAAAACATTCAGTACTTC.

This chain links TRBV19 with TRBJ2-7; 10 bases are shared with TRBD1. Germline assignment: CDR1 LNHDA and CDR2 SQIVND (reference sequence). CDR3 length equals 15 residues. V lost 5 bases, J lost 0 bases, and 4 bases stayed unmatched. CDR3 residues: CASSSRTGGSYEQYF. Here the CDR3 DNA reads TGTGCCAGTAGTTCCCGGACAGGGGGCTCCTACGAGCAGTACTTC.

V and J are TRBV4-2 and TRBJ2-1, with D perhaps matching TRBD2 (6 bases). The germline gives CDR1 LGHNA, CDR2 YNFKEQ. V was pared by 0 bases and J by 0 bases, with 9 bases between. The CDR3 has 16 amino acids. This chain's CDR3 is CASSQDIGSSYNEQFF. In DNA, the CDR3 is TGTGCCAGCAGCCAAGATATCGGGAGCTCCTACAATGAGCAGTTCTTC.

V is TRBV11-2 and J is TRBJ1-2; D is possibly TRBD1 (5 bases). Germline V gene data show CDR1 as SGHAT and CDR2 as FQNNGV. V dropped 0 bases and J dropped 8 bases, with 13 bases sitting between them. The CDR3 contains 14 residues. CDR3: CASSLDPAGRGYTF. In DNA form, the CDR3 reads TGTGCCAGCAGCTTAGATCCGGCAGGGCGCGGCTACACCTTC.

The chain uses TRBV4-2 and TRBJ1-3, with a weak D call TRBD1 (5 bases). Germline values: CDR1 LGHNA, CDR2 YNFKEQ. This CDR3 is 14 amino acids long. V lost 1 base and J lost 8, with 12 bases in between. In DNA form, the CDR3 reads TGTGCCAGCAGCCAAGGTCAGGGACTGGACACCATATATTTT. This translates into CASSQGQGLDTIYF.

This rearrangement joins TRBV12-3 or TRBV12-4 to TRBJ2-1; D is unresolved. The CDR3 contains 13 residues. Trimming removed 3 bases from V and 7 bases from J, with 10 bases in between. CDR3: CASSFSRRNEQFF. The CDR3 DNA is TGTGCCAGCAGTTTTAGTAGGCGGAATGAGCAGTTCTTC.